Listed below are T cell receptor beta chains from one sample, sequenced in a study of cytomegalovirus exposure and HLA in healthy donors. The data were produced by immunoSEQ multiplex PCR, yet TCRdb's version contains in-frame clones alone and is incomplete. The sample lists more than 65,000 clones, approximately 79% occurring once. The specimen sequenced was PBMCs. The source of these receptors is a woman aged 40 to 49 in good health and CMV-seropositive. Both conserved end residues are part of each CDR3. D genes are given only for firm matches. The size entry is marked missing in some rows and otherwise reads once, few, many or a size class.

TRBJ1-6 - - TRBV27 TGTGCCAGCAGTTTAGGGAGAGGTATCGGTTCACCCCTCCACTTT CASSLGRGIGSPLHF
TRBJ2-7 - - TRBV5-1 TGCGCCAGCAGGAGGGACTTACCTGACGAGCAGTACTTC CASRRDLPDEQYF
TRBJ1-1 - TRBD1 TRBV29-1 TGCAGCGTCGCGGGAGACAGGGGCACTGAAGCTTTCTTT CSVAGDRGTEAFF
TRBJ2-5 - TRBD2 TRBV9 TGTGCCAGCAGCGTAGGAATTGTCGGGGGGGCCGGAGAGACCCAGTACTTC CASSVGIVGGAGETQYF
TRBJ1-1 - - TRBV7-9 TGTGCCAGCAGCCCCGTAGGACGGGGGTCGCCTGAAGCTTTCTTT CASSPVGRGSPEAFF
TRBJ2-5 - - TRBV2 TGTGCCAGCAGCGAAGACCCAGGGATCCAAGAGACCCAGTACTTC CASSEDPGIQETQYF
TRBJ1-5 - TRBD1 TRBV19 TGTGCCAGTAGTGCGGACAGGAACAATCAGCCCCAGCATTTT CASSADRNNQPQHF
TRBJ1-5 - TRBD1 TRBV7-7 TGTGCCAGCAGCCATAAGTTCTACAGGGGTCGCTTGTCGTGCAATCAGCCCCAGCATTTT CASSHKFYRGRLSCNQPQHF
TRBJ1-1 once - TRBV5-1 TGCGCCAGCAGAGAGACCGGGACTGAGAACACTGAAGCTTTCTTT CASRETGTENTEAFF
TRBJ2-7 - TRBD1 TRBV4-1 TGCGCCAGCAGCCAAGAAGGACAGGGGGCAACCTACGAGCAGTACTTC CASSQEGQGATYEQYF
TRBJ2-7 - - TRBV5-4 TGTGCCAGCAGCTTGGACACCTACGAGCAGTACTTC CASSLDTYEQYF
TRBJ2-6 few - TRBV1 TGCACCAGCAGCCGACAGAGGACTAGCTTTTCTGGGGCCAACGTCCTGACTTTC CTSSRQRTSFSGANVLTF
TRBJ2-7 - - TRBV5-1 TGCGCCAGCAGCTTGGTAGGAGGGACGTACGAGCAGTACTTC CASSLVGGTYEQYF
TRBJ2-1 - - TRBV29-1 TGCAGCGTTGATAGTTTGTCGAGCTCCTACAATGAGCAGTTCTTC CSVDSLSSSYNEQFF
TRBJ2-7 - TRBD1 TRBV2 TGTGCCAGCAGTCCACTCCGGGACAGGGGCCTCTACGAGCAGTACTTC CASSPLRDRGLYEQYF
TRBJ2-5 - - TRBV2 TGTGCCAGCAGTGGGCTGCAAGAGACCCAGTACTTC CASSGLQETQYF
TRBJ2-7 few TRBD1 TRBV13 TGTGCCAGCAGCGCCTCACAGGGGGACTCCTACGAGCAGTACTTC CASSASQGDSYEQYF
TRBJ1-5 - - TRBV25-1 TGTGCCAGCAGTGGACTGGATCAGCCCCAGCATTTT CASSGLDQPQHF
TRBJ1-1 - - TRBV7-9 TGTGCCAGCCTGCCCCTTGTGGCCGGGTTTGAAGCTTTCTTT CASLPLVAGFEAFF
TRBJ1-5 - - TRBV7-8 TGTGCCAGCAGCTTACAAGGCGGTCAGCCCCAGCATTTT CASSLQGGQPQHF
TRBJ2-7 few TRBD2 TRBV9 TGTGCCAGCAGCGTAGATGCTAGCGGGAGTGTCTACGAGCAGTACTTC CASSVDASGSVYEQYF
TRBJ1-5 - - TRBV30 TGTGCCTGGAGTCCTAGGGGGGGGCAGCCCCAGCATTTT CAWSPRGGQPQHF
TRBJ1-2 - TRBD1 TRBV19 TGTGCCAGTAGATCGACAGGGGGCGCGGACTATGGCTACACCTTC CASRSTGGADYGYTF
TRBJ1-2 - TRBD1 TRBV6-5 TGTGCCAGCAGTGCGGCCGGGACAGGGGGCAGTGGCTACACCTTC CASSAAGTGGSGYTF
TRBJ1-5 - TRBD1 TRBV19 TGTGCCAGTAGTATAGATCGACAGGGATCTGGGCAGCCCCAGCATTTT CASSIDRQGSGQPQHF
TRBJ2-1 few TRBD1 TRBV28 TGTGCCAGCAGCTGGGACAGGGGATTTGAGCAGTTCTTC CASSWDRGFEQFF
TRBJ1-5 few - TRBV5-5 TGTGCCAGCAGCTTATCCGGGATACTCAATCAGCCCCAGCATTTT CASSLSGILNQPQHF
TRBJ1-2 - TRBD1 TRBV19 TGTGCCAGTAGTCCACCGGGACAGGGCGCCCATTGGAGTGGCTACACCTTC CASSPPGQGAHWSGYTF
TRBJ1-5 once TRBD1 TRBV5-5 TGTGCCAGCAGCCCCGAGACAGGGCTTACTCAGCCCCAGCATTTT CASSPETGLTQPQHF
TRBJ2-2 few - TRBV2 TGTGCCAGCGGAAGTAGGGGCAGCAGGGAGCTGTTTTTT CASGSRGSRELFF
TRBJ2-3 - TRBD2 TRBV7-6 TGTGCCAGCAGCTTAGTTAGCGGGAGGGGCACAGATACGCAGTATTTT CASSLVSGRGTDTQYF
TRBJ1-6 few TRBD1 TRBV30 TGTGCCTGGAGGCCCTCAGAGGGGGCACGGTCACCCCTCCACTTT CAWRPSEGARSPLHF
TRBJ2-7 - TRBD2 TRBV28 TGTGCCATCCAAACCAGCGGGGCACGCTACGAGCAGTACTTC CAIQTSGARYEQYF
TRBJ1-1 - - TRBV4-2 TGTGCCAGCAGCCGCGTAGCGGGGATAATGAACACTGAAGCTTTCTTT CASSRVAGIMNTEAFF
TRBJ2-7 few - TRBV5-6 TGTGCCAGCAGCGAAACAGGCCTTAAATCCTACGAGCAGTACTTC CASSETGLKSYEQYF
TRBJ1-5 - TRBD1 TRBV18 TGTGCCAGCTCACCCGGGACAGGGGCAAATCAGCCCCAGCATTTT CASSPGTGANQPQHF
TRBJ2-7 - - TRBV18 TGTGCCAGCTCACCGCGGGTGACCTACGAGCAGTACTTC CASSPRVTYEQYF
TRBJ1-2 - - TRBV6-5 TGTGCCAGCAGGTATCGAGGACAGAACTATGGCTACACCTTC CASRYRGQNYGYTF
TRBJ1-1 - - TRBV10-2 TGCGCCAGCAGTGAGCGCAGGGGCCACGGTGCGAACACTGAAGCTTTCTTT CASSERRGHGANTEAFF
TRBJ1-5 - - TRBV19 TGTGCCAGTAGTATTGAGGTGAAACAGCCCCAGCATTTT CASSIEVKQPQHF
TRBJ2-3 few TRBD2 TRBV6-1 TGTGCCAGCAGTGGGACTAGCGGGGGGGCCGATACGCAGTATTTT CASSGTSGGADTQYF
TRBJ2-1 once - TRBV29-1 TGCAGCGTTGAAGGGAGTGATAGCTCCTACAATGAGCAGTTCTTC CSVEGSDSSYNEQFF
TRBJ1-2 - - TRBV12-2 TGTGCAAGTCGCTTAGGGGGGAGGGACTATGGCTACACCTTC CASRLGGRDYGYTF
TRBJ1-2 few TRBD1 TRBV5-4 TGTGCCAGCAGCATGTCGGGACAGGGGGTGGCTGGCTACACCTTC CASSMSGQGVAGYTF
TRBJ2-2 - TRBD2 TRBV15 TGTGCCACCACTCGGGGGGATTCGAACACCGGGGAGCTGTTTTTT CATTRGDSNTGELFF
TRBJ1-5 - TRBD1 TRBV27 TGTGCCAGCAGGCAAAGCGACAGGGACGGCAATCAGCCCCAGCATTTT CASRQSDRDGNQPQHF
TRBJ2-7 few - TRBV7-9 TGTGCCAGCAGCTTATCAGATCCCTACGAGCAGTACTTC CASSLSDPYEQYF
TRBJ1-1 - - TRBV25-1 TGTGCCAGCAGTTGGAGGCAGGGGTTGAACACTGAAGCTTTCTTT CASSWRQGLNTEAFF
TRBJ2-7 - - TRBV29-1 TGCAGCGTTCAGGGCTCCTACGAGCAGTACTTC CSVQGSYEQYF
TRBJ2-5 - TRBD2 TRBV5-1 TGCGCCAGCAGCTTTCCAAGGGAGGGACCGAAAGAGACCCAGTACTTC CASSFPREGPKETQYF
TRBJ2-2 few - TRBV25-1 TGTGCCAGCAGTCCAACCGGGGTGATTCTGAACACCGGGGAGCTGTTTTTT CASSPTGVILNTGELFF
TRBJ1-1 - TRBD1 TRBV5-4 TGTGCCAGCAGCCAACGGACAGGGGAAAACACTGAAGCTTTCTTT CASSQRTGENTEAFF
TRBJ2-1 - TRBD2 TRBV18 TGTGCCAGCGCCCCTACTAGCGGGGACTACAATGAGCAGTTCTTC CASAPTSGDYNEQFF
TRBJ1-5 - - TRBV10-3 TGTGCCATCAGTCAAAGCTCCAATCAGCCCCAGCATTTT CAISQSSNQPQHF
TRBJ2-7 - - TRBV18 TGTGCCAGCTCATCAGGGGCTTTGGGGTACGAGCAGTACTTC CASSSGALGYEQYF